Listed below are T cell receptor beta chains from one sample, sequenced in a study of CD8+ T cells in alopecia areata. The data were produced by immunoSEQ multiplex PCR, yet TCRdb's version contains in-frame clones alone and is incomplete. The sample has 35,000 to 45,000 clones, around half seen once. The material sequenced was CD4+ Tregs sorted from blood. These receptors were taken from a human donor with alopecia areata. Both conserved end residues are part of each CDR3. The D gene is left open where the match is weak. Clone size is given for some rows only: seen once, a few or many times, or a class if the clone is expanded.

few	NA	TRBV5-1	TRBJ1-1	TGCGCCAGCAGCTTGCAGGGGAACACTGAAGCTTTCTTT	CASSLQGNTEAFF
few	NA	TRBV29-1	TRBJ2-1	TGCAGCGTTGGAAAATCCTACAATGAGCAGTTCTTC	CSVGKSYNEQFF
NA	NA	TRBV7-3	TRBJ1-2	TGTGCCAGCAGCTCAAGTCTGAAGTATGGCTACACCTTC	CASSSSLKYGYTF
NA	NA	TRBV7-2	TRBJ1-1	TGTGCCAGCAGCTTGCCCGGACCGTTGAACACTGAAGCTTTCTTT	CASSLPGPLNTEAFF
NA	NA	TRBV23-1	TRBJ2-7	TGCGCCAGCAGTCAGCCCCCCGCCGACTACGAGCAGTACTTC	CASSQPPADYEQYF
NA	NA	TRBV18	TRBJ1-3	TGTGCCAGCTCACTTGGAACACCGTCGTACACCATATATTTT	CASSLGTPSYTIYF
NA	TRBD1	TRBV7-2	TRBJ1-2	TGTGCCAGCAGCTTAGGGACAGGGGTTAACTATGGCTACACCTTC	CASSLGTGVNYGYTF
few	TRBD2	TRBV18	TRBJ2-7	TGTGCCAGCTCACCTTCTAGCGGTAGCTACGAGCAGTACTTC	CASSPSSGSYEQYF
NA	NA	TRBV28	TRBJ2-7	TGTGCCAGCAGTTTATTAGTCCGACCCTACGAGCAGTACTTC	CASSLLVRPYEQYF
NA	TRBD1	TRBV29-1	TRBJ2-3	TGCAGCGTAAAACAGGGGGCATATTGGACAGATACGCAGTATTTT	CSVKQGAYWTDTQYF
NA	NA	TRBV15	TRBJ2-7	TGTGCCACCAGCAGTATCCGTCTCGAGGGGGACGAGCAGTACTTC	CATSSIRLEGDEQYF
NA	TRBD1	TRBV28	TRBJ2-5	TGTGCCAGCAGTTTGGTTGGGACAGGGGAAGAGACCCAGTACTTC	CASSLVGTGEETQYF
NA	TRBD1	TRBV4-1	TRBJ1-2	TGCGCCAGCAGCCCCCGGACAGGGGGCTACACCTTC	CASSPRTGGYTF
NA	TRBD2	TRBV6-6	TRBJ2-7	TGTGCCAGCAGCCGTGGGACTAGCGGATACTACGAGCAGTACTTC	CASSRGTSGYYEQYF
NA	NA	TRBV29-1	TRBJ2-5	TGCAGCGTTGTACTGTTCCAAGAGACCCAGTACTTC	CSVVLFQETQYF
NA	NA	TRBV2	TRBJ1-5	TGTGCCAGCAGTGACTCCAGTTATCAGCCCCAGCATTTT	CASSDSSYQPQHF
few	TRBD1	TRBV18	TRBJ2-7	TGTGCCAGCTCACCAACAGGGGAGTCCTACGAGCAGTACTTC	CASSPTGESYEQYF
NA	NA	TRBV6-5	TRBJ1-1	TGTGCCAGCAGTTATTCGATGTACACTGAAGCTTTCTTT	CASSYSMYTEAFF
NA	NA	TRBV5-4	TRBJ1-1	TGTGCCAGCAGCTTGGGCTGGCAGGGTTACACTGAAGCTTTCTTT	CASSLGWQGYTEAFF
few	NA	TRBV29-1	TRBJ2-1	TGCAGCGTTGGAACCATTACCTCCTACAATGAGCAGTTCTTC	CSVGTITSYNEQFF
NA	TRBD1	TRBV27	TRBJ2-1	TGTGCCAGCAGTTTGGGCCAACAGGGGGCGCGGGAGCAGTTCTTC	CASSLGQQGAREQFF
NA	TRBD2	TRBV27	TRBJ2-7	TGTGCCAGCAGTTTTAGCGGGTTCTTCTCCTACGAGCAGTACTTC	CASSFSGFFSYEQYF
NA	TRBD2	TRBV4-1	TRBJ2-1	TGCGCCAGCAGCCGCGGGACTAGCGGGGGTCGCTCCTACAATGAGCAGTTCTTC	CASSRGTSGGRSYNEQFF
NA	NA	TRBV18	TRBJ1-5	TGTGCCAGCTCACCCCGGGGAGGGAAACATCAGCCCCAGCATTTT	CASSPRGGKHQPQHF
NA	NA	TRBV7-2	TRBJ1-2	TGTGCCAGCAGCCCCAGGGGCTCGTTGGGTGGCTACACCTTC	CASSPRGSLGGYTF
NA	NA	TRBV7-2	TRBJ2-6	TGTGCCAGCAGCTTAGGGGTCGGATGGGGGGCCAACGTCCTGACTTTC	CASSLGVGWGANVLTF
NA	TRBD1	TRBV6-1	TRBJ2-7	TGTGCCAGCAGTGAAGCTCGGACAGGCGACCTCGAGCAGTACTTC	CASSEARTGDLEQYF
NA	TRBD1	TRBV28	TRBJ2-5	TGTGCCAGCAGTTCCCCGGCCAGGGGGCAAGAGACCCAGTACTTC	CASSSPARGQETQYF
NA	NA	TRBV9	TRBJ2-5	TGTGCCAGCAGCGGACGGGGGGCTGTACTTATGGAGACCCAGTACTTC	CASSGRGAVLMETQYF
NA	NA	TRBV4-3	TRBJ2-4	TGCGCCAGCAGCCCGGCTGGAGGGGACATTCAGTACTTC	CASSPAGGDIQYF
NA	NA	TRBV7-8	TRBJ2-1	TGTGCCAGCAGCGTAAGACCGGCCCGAGGTACGGGCTACAATGAGCAGTTCTTC	CASSVRPARGTGYNEQFF
NA	NA	TRBV6-7	TRBJ1-5	TGTGCCAGCAGTTACTGGTCAGCTGGTATTGGCCTTGGAAGTATGGTGTGTCAGCCCCAGCATTTT	CASSYWSAGIGLGSMVCQPQHF
few	NA	TRBV28	TRBJ1-5	TGTGCCAGCACCAAACTAACAGATAGCAATCAGCCCCAGCATTTT	CASTKLTDSNQPQHF
few	NA	TRBV4-3	TRBJ1-2	TGCGCCAGCAGCCAGACCAGGGCGGCTGGCTACACCTTC	CASSQTRAAGYTF
NA	TRBD1	TRBV6-1	TRBJ2-1	TGTGCCAGCAGTGAAGTCCCGGGACAGGGTCGGGGGGTCTTC	CASSEVPGQGRGVF
NA	TRBD2	TRBV7-2	TRBJ2-5	TGTGCCAGCAGCTTAGGGGCTAGCGGTCAAGAGACCCAGTACTTC	CASSLGASGQETQYF